This TCR beta chain was found in a study of PD-1 blockade in classical Hodgkin lymphoma. The CDR3 is 12 amino acids. In germline, CDR1 is MNHNS, CDR2 SASEGT. The V end was cut by 4 bases, the J end by 5 bases, with 8 bases between. Whole-study results and caveats: Lower baseline TCR diversity marked trial partial responders and progressors. Significantly greater TCR diversity emerged by C4D1 in CD4+ cells but not CD8+ cells.

About this clone itself: Its antigen is not identified.

Each patient relapsed following autologous stem cell transplantation, and prior brentuximab vedotin exposure differed. Assay used: immunoSEQ multiplex PCR; TCRdb lists only in-frame clones, some missing. There are about 93,000 clones in the sample; about four fifths occur only once, and under 20% lies in the top ten. The starting material was peripheral blood mononuclear cells (PBMCs), obtained before the second cycle of nivolumab. The chain combines TRBV6-1 with TRBJ2-5; D ambiguous. The TCR comes from a human donor with classical Hodgkin lymphoma. This chain's CDR3 is CASSAWAETQYF. The CDR3 DNA reads TGTGCCAGCAGTGCTTGGGCGGAGACCCAGTACTTC.